The subject of this entry is one T cell receptor (beta chain). Its specificity is unknown. Data came from immunoSEQ multiplex PCR; TCRdb stores just in-frame clones and leaves some out. Among approximately 150,000 clones listed, around 94% were seen once. This record belongs to a study of T cell responses to AZD1222 COVID-19 vaccine. The study, taken as a whole, reports: It was only 6 or 7 AZD1222 recipients who were seropositive at baseline. The sample set comprised mostly white British donors with more females, and clonal diversity was possibly underestimated. Elevations in Spike-specific TCR breadth and depth followed administration of two AZD1222 doses. Repertoire collection took place solely once the T cell response had peaked.

Per germline, CDR1 MNHEY and CDR2 SVGAGI. The CDR3 totals 13 residues. Trimming shortened V by 6 bases and J by 3 bases, and 11 bases separated the two germline ends. The material was peripheral blood, obtained 28 days after the second AZD1222 dose. The sequence was obtained from an adult who received the AZD1222 COVID-19 vaccine. This chain joins TRBV6-5 and TRBJ1-1, with D uncertain. The CDR3 DNA sequence: TGTGCCAGCAGGATTTTGTCCGACACTGAAGCTTTCTTT. This translates into CASRILSDTEAFF.